This T cell receptor beta chain was captured by sequencing in a study of blood T cell repertoires in COVID-19. About the research overall: Donors in the United States, Italy and Spain gave samples during acute or convalescent COVID-19. Sample material is recorded as cDNA or gDNA derived from T cells, B-cell-depleted T cells, or PBMCs.

The repertoire was sequenced with immunoSEQ multiplex PCR; TCRdb's copy has only in-frame clones and lacks some. The sample lists more than 35,000 clones, 75% to 90% seen once, with 8.5% to 10% in the top ten. Germline V gives CDR1 SGDLS, CDR2 YYNGEE. Trimming removed 0 bases from V and 0 bases from J; junction bases left unmatched: 8. This CDR3 has 18 amino acids. Input material: peripheral blood. This rearrangement joins TRBV9 to TRBJ2-2; 7 bases are a match to TRBD1. This sequence originates from a man in his thirties or forties with active or convalescent COVID-19. In nucleotides, the CDR3 is TGTGCCAGCAGCGTAGGCTTTGGGACAGATGCGAACACCGGGGAGCTGTTTTTT. This gives the protein CASSVGFGTDANTGELFF. Variable domain in full (rest from reference TRBV9 and TRBJ2-2): DSGVTQTPKHLITATGQRVTLRCSPRSGDLSVYWYQQSLDQGLQFLIQYYNGEERAKGNILERFSAQQFPDLHSELNLSSLELGDSALYFCASSVGFGTDANTGELFFGEGSRLTVL.